This T cell receptor (beta chain) appears in the sequencing data of a study of blood T cell repertoires in COVID-19. Sequenced by immunoSEQ multiplex PCR; TCRdb stores in-frame clones only, minus some. This table holds 250,000 or so clones, roughly 84% found once. The CDR3 extends over 15 amino acids. The germline V gene has CDR1 SSHAT and CDR2 FNYEAQ (reference sequence). With regard to this clone: One end of the junction is discordant with germline, which a read error may explain.

Grouping used clinical history reported by participants in a survey and questionnaire. Recovery meant two consecutive negative NP/OP PCR tests, professional clearance, or resolved symptoms. Sequenced material: PBMCs or T cells enriched from blood (not recorded which). The clonotype originates from a man aged 50 to 60 who had recovered from COVID-19. The rearrangement joins TRBV7-7 to TRBJ1-4; D may be TRBD1 (6 bases). CDR3 residues: CASSPGGGRNEKLFF. In nucleotides, the CDR3 is TGTGCTAGCAGTCCTGGGGGGGGCCGTAATGAAAAACTGTTTTTT.